This record concerns one TCR beta chain sequence. These data are taken from a study of blood T cell repertoires in COVID-19. The overall study: Acute and convalescent COVID-19 specimens originated in the United States, Italy and Spain. Sample material is recorded as cDNA or gDNA derived from T cells, B-cell-depleted T cells, or PBMCs.

This CDR3 has 15 residues. The ends were cut back, 5 bases at V and 2 bases at J, with 16 bases in the middle. Germline V gene sequence: CDR1 SGHNT, CDR2 YENEEA. Original data processing: Reference gene primer amplification in the assay estimated nucleated cell counts. Sequenced by immunoSEQ multiplex PCR; TCRdb stores in-frame clones only, minus some. V and J calls and clone size follow that table, whereas D and trimming were derived from the DNA. This sample has 200,000 to 250,000 clones, with about 80% found just once. The sample consisted of peripheral blood. The chain combines TRBV11-3 with TRBJ2-7; TRBD1 might be the D (5 bases). The receptor's source is a woman aged 30 to 39 who had recovered from COVID-19. The CDR3, as DNA: TGTGCCAGCAGCCAAGGGGTGGGTGCCACCTACGAGCAGTACTTC. Translated, it gives CASSQGVGATYEQYF.